This record looks at one TCR beta chain sequence and its context. The data stem from a study of shared clonotypes between healthy human individuals. Across the study: The cohort had two women and a few men, ages 18 to 49.

The CDR3 sequence is 14 residues long. V was clipped by 3 bases and J by 9 bases, with 12 bases between them. CDR1 is MNHEY, CDR2 SMNVEV, per germline (reference sequence). Deep-level assay runs were performed. The assay was immunoSEQ multiplex PCR, and TCRdb's table has in-frame clones only and misses some. The repertoire holds around 600,000 clones, 85% to 95% seen once, with approximately 0.11% in the top ten. CD45RO-negative, CCR7-positively selected cells formed the naive CD8 fraction, excluding terminally differentiated effector memory CD45RA+ cells. Free of recent acute infections or vaccinations, the donors were healthy HIV-negative adults.

The gene calls are TRBV27 and TRBJ1-6; no clear D gene. Sample: naive CD8+ T cells sorted from blood. The clonotype comes from a young woman in good health. This chain's CDR3 is CASSLSSGRSPLHF. The CDR3, as DNA: TGTGCCAGCAGTTTGTCCTCTGGGCGTTCACCCCTCCACTTT.